Following are 17 T cell receptor beta chains from one sample sequenced in a study of T-cell memory formation after mild COVID-19. TCRdb called the 5' RACE reads again in MiXCR, with one record for every CDR3 protein. This sample has roughly 350,000 distinct CDR3 sequences, with roughly 13% found just once. Sequenced input: PBMCs or a T cell subset sorted from them (not recorded which). The receptor source for this set is a man aged 18 to 30 who had mild COVID-19 (a few samples of this study predate the infection). Cell type and time point are not known.

The rearrangement links TRBV3-1 to TRBJ1-1, with D perhaps TRBD1 (5 bases). Germline-derived CDR1 and CDR2 are LGHDT and YNNKEL (reference sequence). V was shortened by 5 bases and J by 5 bases, with 15 bases between the two germline ends. The CDR3 runs to 14 residues. This chain's CDR3 is CASSFFRDGTEAFF. In DNA form, the CDR3 reads TGTGCCAGCAGCTTCTTCAGGGATGGAACTGAAGCTTTCTTT.

The gene calls are TRBV12-3 or TRBV12-4 and TRBJ2-7, with 8 bases aligning to TRBD2. The CDR3 loop spans 14 amino acids. Trimming at V came to 5 bases and at J to 7 bases, leaving 10 bases not matched to a gene. The CDR3 sequence is CASSLPGLGGEQYF. The CDR3, as DNA: TGTGCCAGCAGTCTTCCGGGACTAGGGGGTGAGCAGTACTTC.

This clonotype has a handful of counts. CDR3 in amino acids: CASSVDAGGPYEQYF. The CDR3 DNA is TGTGCCAGCAGCGTAGATGCCGGGGGGCCCTACGAGCAGTACTTC. The rearrangement joins TRBV9 to TRBJ2-7; D possibly corresponds to TRBD2 (7 bases). The CDR3 spans 15 residues. V was clipped by 0 bases and J by 2 bases, with 12 bases between them. Germline-derived CDR1 and CDR2 are SGDLS and YYNGEE. The full variable domain, completed using reference TRBV9 and TRBJ2-7, is DSGVTQTPKHLITATGQRVTLRCSPRSGDLSVYWYQQSLDQGLQFLIQYYNGEERAKGNILERFSAQQFPDLHSELNLSSLELGDSALYFCASSVDAGGPYEQYFGPGTRLTVT.

This clonotype appeared a few times. This rearrangement joins TRBV11-3 to TRBJ2-1; a weak D match, TRBD2 (7 bases). The CDR3 covers 16 residues. V lost 5 bases to trimming and J lost 5 bases, with 19 bases between them. Germline values: CDR1 SGHNT, CDR2 YENEEA. This chain's CDR3 is CASSPSRGAPHNEQFF. In DNA form, the CDR3 reads TGTGCCAGCAGCCCTTCACGGGGGGCCCCACACAATGAGCAGTTCTTC. Full variable domain (rest looked up from reference TRBV11-3 and TRBJ2-1): EAGVVQSPRYKIIEKKQPVAFWCNPISGHNTLYWYLQNLGQGPELLIRYENEEAVDDSQLPKDRFSAERLKGVDSTLKIQPAELGDSAVYLCASSPSRGAPHNEQFFGPGTRLTVL.

This clonotype was recorded at least ten times. The gene calls are TRBV4-3 and TRBJ2-5; D unresolved. The CDR3 is 14 amino acids. Trimming took off 4 bases at V and 5 bases at J, with 14 bases between the two ends. Germline assignment: CDR1 LGHNA and CDR2 YSLEER. CDR3 bases: TGCGCCAGCAGCCGGAGCGCTATTAGCGAGACCCAGTACTTC. Encoded protein: CASSRSAISETQYF.

This clonotype was counted at least ten times. J is TRBJ2-3 and V is TRBV9; 9 nucleotides align to TRBD1. Germline values: CDR1 SGDLS, CDR2 YYNGEE. This CDR3 spans 14 amino acids. The junction had 3 bases not matched to a gene; V was cut back by 4 bases and J by 3 bases. The CDR3 is CASSRDRVTDTQYF. Written as DNA, the CDR3 is TGTGCCAGCAGCCGGGACAGGGTAACAGATACGCAGTATTTT.

V is TRBV4-3 and J is TRBJ2-3; the match to TRBD2 covers 9 bases. J lost 6 bases, V lost 1 base, and 8 bases had no gene match. The germline gives CDR1 LGHNA, CDR2 YSLEER. This CDR3 has 16 residues. The CDR3 DNA reads as TGCGCCAGCAGCCAAGGTCCTAGCGGGGCGGGGGATACGCAGTATTTT. It specifies CASSQGPSGAGDTQYF.

The rearrangement uses TRBV28 and TRBJ1-5; weak D call: TRBD1 (5 bases). The ends were cut back, 9 bases at V and 1 base at J, with 16 bases in the middle. CDR1 is MDHEN, CDR2 SYDVKM, per germline. CDR3 length: 15 amino acids. CDR3: CASGGGFLSNQPQHF. The CDR3 DNA follows: TGTGCCAGTGGGGGGGGATTTTTGAGCAATCAGCCCCAGCATTTT.

This clonotype was picked up a small number of times. The chain links TRBV29-1 to TRBJ2-3; the match to TRBD1 covers 7 bases. Looked up from germline, CDR1 is SQVTM and CDR2 is ANQGSEA. V was clipped by 6 bases and J by 2 bases; unmatched bases: 5. This CDR3 is 13 amino acids long. The CDR3 coding sequence is TGCAGCGTCCACAGGGGCGACACAGATACGCAGTATTTT. Amino acid sequence: CSVHRGDTDTQYF.

The table lists this clonotype with a few counts. This rearrangement joins TRBV29-1 to TRBJ2-6; D is unclear. Germline V gene sequence: CDR1 SQVTM, CDR2 ANQGSEA. The CDR3 spans 14 residues. The ends were cut back, 1 base at V and 4 bases at J, with 8 bases in the middle. CDR3 sequence reads: CSVEVQNGANVLTF. DNA of the CDR3: TGCAGCGTTGAAGTCCAGAACGGGGCCAACGTCCTGACTTTC. Full variable domain (outside the CDR3, taken from reference TRBV29-1 and TRBJ2-6): SAVISQKPSRDICQRGTSLTIQCQVDSQVTMMFWYRQQPGQSLTLIATANQGSEATYESGFVIDKFPISRPNLTFSTLTVSNMSPEDSSIYLCSVEVQNGANVLTFGAGSRLTVL.

At least ten counts were recorded for this clonotype. The chain links TRBV5-1 to TRBJ1-4; weak D call: TRBD1 (5 bases). The CDR3 is 16 residues long. V was shortened by 3 bases and J by 0 bases, with 12 bases between the two germline ends. The V gene's germline CDR1 is SGHRS and CDR2 YFSETQ. The CDR3 sequence is CASSSSQGATNEKLFF. For the CDR3, the DNA is TGCGCCAGCAGCTCTTCCCAGGGCGCAACTAATGAAAAACTGTTTTTT.

This clonotype appeared a few times. The gene calls are TRBV29-1 and TRBJ1-1; no reliable D call. Germline CDR1 is SQVTM and CDR2 is ANQGSEA. V was cut by 1 base and J by 1 base, with 16 bases left in between. The CDR3 has 16 amino acids. DNA for the CDR3: TGCAGCGTTGAAGGGAGCGGGGTCATACCGAACACTGAAGCTTTCTTT. This translates into CSVEGSGVIPNTEAFF.

This chain connects TRBV7-3 to TRBJ2-2; no clear D. The ends were cut back, 5 bases at V and 5 bases at J, with 15 bases in the middle. The CDR3 totals 15 residues. The germline V gene has CDR1 SGHTA and CDR2 FQGTGA. CDR3 bases: TGTGCCAGCAGCCCCTCGCTGGCGGTGACCGGGGAGCTGTTTTTT. Protein product: CASSPSLAVTGELFF.

This chain connects TRBV4-2 to TRBJ2-4, with D unresolved. The CDR3 spans 8 residues. With 10 bases removed from V and 5 bases from J, the gap between germline ends came to 0 bases. CDR1 is LGHNA, CDR2 YNFKEQ, per germline. The CDR3 DNA reads as TGTGCCAAAAACATTCAGTACTTC. It translates to CAKNIQYF.

The chain is built from TRBV9 and TRBJ2-5, with 9 positions matching TRBD2. V lost 3 bases and J lost 5; bases outside the gene matches: 5. The CDR3 has 14 amino acids. The V gene's germline CDR1 is SGDLS and CDR2 YYNGEE. The CDR3: CASSALAGSETQYF. DNA for the CDR3: TGTGCCAGCAGCGCCCTAGCGGGGAGCGAGACCCAGTACTTC.

The chain employs TRBV20-1 and TRBJ2-3; TRBD2 matches at 11 bases. Germline trimming cut 6 bases from V and 2 bases from J; bases unmatched to any gene: 7. CDR3 length: 15 residues. From germline, CDR1 is DFQATT and CDR2 SNEGSKA (reference sequence). CDR3 bases: TGCAGTGCCCCACTTAGCGGGGGGGCCACAGATACGCAGTATTTT. Protein product: CSAPLSGGATDTQYF.

The chain has TRBV3-1 and TRBJ2-3, with TRBD2 matching over 10 bases. Germline values: CDR1 LGHDT, CDR2 YNNKEL (reference sequence). The V gene end was trimmed by 4 bases and the J gene end by 3 bases; junction bases not matched to a gene: 7. The CDR3 totals 16 residues. CDR3 sequence: CASSRTAGGQTDTQYF. The CDR3 DNA reads TGTGCCAGCAGCCGTACAGCGGGGGGGCAGACAGATACGCAGTATTTT.